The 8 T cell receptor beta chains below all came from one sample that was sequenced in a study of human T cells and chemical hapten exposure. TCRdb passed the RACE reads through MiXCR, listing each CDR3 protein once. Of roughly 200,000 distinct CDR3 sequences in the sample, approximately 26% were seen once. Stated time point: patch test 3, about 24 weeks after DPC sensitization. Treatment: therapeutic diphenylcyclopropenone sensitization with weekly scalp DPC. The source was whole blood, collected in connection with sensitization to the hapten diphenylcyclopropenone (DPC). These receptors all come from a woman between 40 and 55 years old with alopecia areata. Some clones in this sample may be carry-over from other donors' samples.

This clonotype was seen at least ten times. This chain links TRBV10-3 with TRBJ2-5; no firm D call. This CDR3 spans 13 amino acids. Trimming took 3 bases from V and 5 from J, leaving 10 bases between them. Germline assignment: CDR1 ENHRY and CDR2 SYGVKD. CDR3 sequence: CAISEMPQETQYF. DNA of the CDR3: TGTGCCATCAGTGAAATGCCCCAGGAGACCCAGTACTTC.

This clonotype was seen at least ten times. CDR3 loop: CASSLGPSGNTGELFF. The CDR3, as DNA: TGTGCCAGCAGTTTAGGGCCTAGCGGGAACACCGGGGAGCTGTTTTTT. V is TRBV12-3 or TRBV12-4 and J is TRBJ2-2, with 7 bases that match TRBD2. The CDR3 totals 16 residues. With 1 base clipped from V and 1 base from J, the junction kept 3 bases outside the gene matches.

The CDR3 region has the DNA TGTGCCAGCTCAGGAGAGGGACAGGGAAAGGATGAGCAGTTCTTC. This translates into CASSGEGQGKDEQFF. V gene TRBV9 combines with J gene TRBJ2-1; 9 bases are shared with TRBD1. The CDR3 totals 15 residues. After removal of 7 bases from V and 8 bases from J, the junction contained 13 bases not matched to a gene. CDR1 is SGDLS, CDR2 YYNGEE, per germline.

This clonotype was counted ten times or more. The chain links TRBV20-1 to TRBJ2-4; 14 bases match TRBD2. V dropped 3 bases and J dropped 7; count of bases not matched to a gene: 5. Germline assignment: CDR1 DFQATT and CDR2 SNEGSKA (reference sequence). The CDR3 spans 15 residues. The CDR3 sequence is CSASGLAGGRNIQYF. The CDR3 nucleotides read TGCAGTGCTAGCGGACTAGCGGGAGGTCGGAACATTCAGTACTTC.

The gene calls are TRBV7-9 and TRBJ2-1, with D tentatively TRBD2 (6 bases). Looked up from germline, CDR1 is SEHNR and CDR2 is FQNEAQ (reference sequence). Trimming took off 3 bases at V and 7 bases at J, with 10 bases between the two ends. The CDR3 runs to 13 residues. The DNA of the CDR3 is TGTGCCAGCAGCTTCGGGACTCCGAATGAGCAGTTCTTC. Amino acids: CASSFGTPNEQFF.

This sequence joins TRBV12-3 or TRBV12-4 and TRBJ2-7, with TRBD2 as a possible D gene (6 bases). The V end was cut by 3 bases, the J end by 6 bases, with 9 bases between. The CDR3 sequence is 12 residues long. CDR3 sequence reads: CASSFAGSEQYF. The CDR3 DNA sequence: TGTGCCAGCAGTTTTGCGGGGTCCGAGCAGTACTTC.

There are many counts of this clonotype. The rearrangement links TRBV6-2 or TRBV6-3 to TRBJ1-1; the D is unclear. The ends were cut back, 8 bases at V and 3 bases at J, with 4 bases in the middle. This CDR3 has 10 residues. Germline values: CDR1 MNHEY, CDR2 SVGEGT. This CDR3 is CASGDTEAFF. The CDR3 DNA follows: TGTGCCAGCGGGGACACTGAAGCTTTCTTT.

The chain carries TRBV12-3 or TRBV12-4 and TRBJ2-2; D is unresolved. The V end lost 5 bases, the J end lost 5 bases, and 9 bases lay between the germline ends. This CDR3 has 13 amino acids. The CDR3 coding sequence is TGTGCCAGCAGTACTCTTGAAACCGGGGAGCTGTTTTTT. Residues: CASSTLETGELFF.